The 30 T cell receptor beta chains below all came from one sample that was sequenced in a study. TCRdb re-derived calls from the 5' RACE reads in MiXCR, one entry per CDR3 protein. The repertoire includes about 57,000 distinct CDR3 sequences, 25% to 35% of them detected once, and less than 3.5% sits in the top ten. The specimen sequenced was tumor-infiltrating memory CD4+ T cells sorted from the breast tumor. Sample subset: memory CD4+ T cells, CD4+CD45RO+CD25-. Receptor source: a female donor with breast cancer.

The chain has TRBV6-5 and TRBJ1-6; the D gene is possibly TRBD1 (6 bases). Germline CDR1 reads MNHEY; CDR2 reads SVGAGI. V lost 6 bases and J lost 7, with 10 bases in between. The CDR3 totals 13 residues. CDR3 nucleotide sequence: TGTGCCAGCAGAGGGCAGGGGAATTCACCCCTCCACTTT. This codes for CASRGQGNSPLHF.

The chain employs TRBV6-6 and TRBJ1-4; maybe TRBD1 (5 bases). The CDR3 contains 16 residues. Trimming left V 6 bases short and J 1 base short, with 15 bases between. From germline, CDR1 is MNHNY and CDR2 SVGAGI (reference sequence). Here the CDR3 reads CASSHPQGGTNEKLFF. The CDR3 coding sequence is TGTGCCAGCAGCCATCCCCAGGGAGGAACTAATGAAAAACTGTTTTTT.

This clonotype was detected ten times or more. The chain couples TRBV7-2 to TRBJ2-3; D is unclear. The CDR3 loop spans 12 amino acids. Trimming removed 4 bases from V and 2 bases from J, with 4 bases in between. Germline values: CDR1 SGHTA, CDR2 FQGNSA. The CDR3 region has the DNA TGTGCCAGCAGCTACTTCACAGATACGCAGTATTTT. Translating it yields CASSYFTDTQYF.

This clonotype was detected only once. The gene calls are TRBV20-1 and TRBJ2-7; 10 bases are a match to TRBD1. Germline CDR1 DFQATT, CDR2 SNEGSKA (reference sequence). CDR3 length: 11 residues. CDR3 amino acids: CMGQGMDEQYF. The CDR3 DNA sequence: TGCATGGGACAGGGGATGGACGAGCAGTACTTC.

In regard to this clonotype: The germline gene is not matched at one end of the junction; a read error may be the cause. The chain carries TRBV5-1 and TRBJ2-3, with TRBD2 matching over 8 bases. Germline CDR1 is SGHRS and CDR2 is YFSETQ. CDR3 length: 16 amino acids. Here the CDR3 reads CASNSDGRAFTDTRYF. CDR3 in DNA: TGCGCCAGCAACAGTGACGGGAGGGCCTTCACAGATACGCGGTATTTT.

The genes are TRBV6-2 or TRBV6-3 and TRBJ1-5, with TRBD1 matching 7 bases. Germline loops: CDR1 MNHEY, CDR2 SVGEGT. Losses at the gene ends were 6 bases for V and 7 bases for J; bases not matched to a gene: 9. The CDR3 is made up of 14 amino acids. CDR3 in DNA: TGTGCCAGCAGCCCGACAGGGCGGGAGCAGCCCCAGCATTTT. Its protein product is CASSPTGREQPQHF.

The chain couples TRBV29-1 to TRBJ2-7; a weak D match, TRBD2 (6 bases). Germline V CDR1 and CDR2: SQVTM, ANQGSEA. CDR3 length: 13 residues. V lost 6 bases to trimming and J lost 7 bases, with 19 bases between them. The CDR3 DNA reads TGCAGCGTCGGCTGGAGGGGATCGGGGGAGCAGTACTTC. Translating it yields CSVGWRGSGEQYF.

This clonotype is medium-sized in the sample. V and J are TRBV4-3 and TRBJ1-1; no firm D call. The CDR3 length is 16 residues. V was trimmed by 0 bases and J by 0 bases, leaving 11 bases between them. Germline lookup yields CDR1 LGHNA and CDR2 YSLEER. In DNA, the CDR3 is TGCGCCAGCAGCCAAGAATGGAGGAGGGTGAACACTGAAGCTTTCTTT. It codes for CASSQEWRRVNTEAFF.

This clonotype was detected only a few times. V gene TRBV12-2 combines with J gene TRBJ2-4. TRBV12-2 constitutes a pseudogene. This CDR3 spans 15 amino acids. CDR3 sequence reads: CASRLVCLAKNIQYF. DNA for the CDR3: TGTGCAAGTCGCTTAGTTTGCCTAGCCAAAAACATTCAGTACTTC.

This clonotype was seen a few times. The genes are TRBV10-3 and TRBJ2-5; D is unclear. Trimming pared 6 bases from V and 0 bases from J, leaving 11 bases between. Per the germline V gene, CDR1 is ENHRY and CDR2 is SYGVKD. The CDR3 totals 14 residues. DNA of the CDR3: TGTGCCATCAGCCCCCGGGCAGACCAAGAGACCCAGTACTTC. The encoded protein is CAISPRADQETQYF.

V is TRBV7-9 and J is TRBJ2-5, with 10 bases fitting TRBD1. This CDR3 is built from 17 residues. V lost 1 base and J lost 2; bases outside the gene matches: 7. The V gene's germline CDR1 is SEHNR and CDR2 FQNEAQ (reference sequence). CDR3 in DNA: TGTGCCAGCAGCTTAGTAACCGGGACAGGGGCACAAGAGACCCAGTACTTC. This codes for CASSLVTGTGAQETQYF.

The chain employs TRBV20-1 and TRBJ2-7; D is undetermined. The CDR3 is 13 residues long. Trimming removed 0 bases at V and 4 bases at J, with 10 bases between. CDR1 is DFQATT, CDR2 SNEGSKA, per germline (reference sequence). CDR3 DNA sequence: TGCAGTGCTAGAGATCAGGCTCAGTACGAGCAGTACTTC. This sequence encodes CSARDQAQYEQYF.

V is TRBV12-3 or TRBV12-4 and J is TRBJ1-3; D not certain. The CDR3 is 17 residues long. V lost 6 bases to trimming and J lost 1 base, with 19 bases between them. CDR3 DNA: TGTGCCAGCAGCACTGGCCGGCAGTTTCTTTCTGGAAACACCATATATTTT. Translated: CASSTGRQFLSGNTIYF.

This clonotype counts as medium-sized. V is TRBV5-5 and J is TRBJ2-7, with D unresolved. The CDR3 is made up of 12 amino acids. The V end lost 5 bases, the J end lost 6 bases, and 12 bases lay between the germline ends. Germline V lookup: CDR1 SGHKS, CDR2 YYEKEE (reference sequence). The CDR3 loop reads CASSRLGSEQYF. The DNA of the CDR3 is TGTGCCAGCAGTCGGTTGGGGTCCGAGCAGTACTTC.

This clonotype was recorded a few times. The V and J genes are TRBV20-1 and TRBJ1-5; tentative D call: TRBD1 (6 bases). Germline CDR1 DFQATT, CDR2 SNEGSKA (reference sequence). There are 15 residues in the CDR3. V was shortened by 0 bases and J by 4 bases, with 13 bases between the two germline ends. The CDR3 bases are TGCAGTGCTAGAGATCTTGGACAGCAGAATCAGCCCCAGCATTTT. It codes for CSARDLGQQNQPQHF.

This clonotype was detected only a few times. The rearrangement joins TRBV6-5 to TRBJ1-1; weak D call: TRBD1 (6 bases). The CDR3 contains 15 residues. The V gene lost 4 bases and the J gene lost 6 bases, with 18 bases spanning the gap. The germline CDR1 and CDR2 sequences are MNHEY and SVGAGI. Written as DNA, the CDR3 is TGTGCCAGCAGTTCTAATGGACAGCTTACCTCTGAAGCTTTCTTT. It codes for CASSSNGQLTSEAFF.

This clonotype was counted only a few times. The V call is TRBV12-3 or TRBV12-4, the J call TRBJ2-3, with a tentative D call TRBD2 (5 bases). CDR3 length: 17 amino acids. V was shortened by 0 bases and J by 3 bases, with 16 bases between the two germline ends. CDR3 coding DNA: TGTGCCAGCAGTTTAGCGCTGGTGGGAGTCGGTACAGATACGCAGTATTTT. It encodes CASSLALVGVGTDTQYF.

This clonotype was seen a few times. V gene TRBV9 combines with J gene TRBJ1-2; no reliable D call. V was trimmed by 0 bases and J by 8 bases, leaving 11 bases between them. The CDR3 contains 13 residues. Germline loops: CDR1 SGDLS, CDR2 YYNGEE. The CDR3 region has the DNA TGTGCCAGCAGCGTAGGCGGGGAAAACGGCTACACCTTC. Amino acids: CASSVGGENGYTF.

The rearrangement joins TRBV6-1 to TRBJ2-1, with 7 bases that match TRBD2. Germline trimming cut 2 bases from V and 0 bases from J; bases unmatched to any gene: 4. The CDR3 extends over 16 amino acids. The V gene's germline CDR1 is MNHNS and CDR2 SASEGT. In DNA, the CDR3 is TGTGCCAGCAGTGAACCTGGGGGGGTCTCCTACAATGAGCAGTTCTTC. It is translated as CASSEPGGVSYNEQFF.

J is TRBJ2-7 and V is TRBV7-2; D remains ambiguous. The ends were cut back, 1 base at V and 1 base at J, with 11 bases in the middle. This CDR3 spans 15 amino acids. CDR1 and CDR2 (germline): SGHTA, FQGNSA. This CDR3 reads CASSLEAVQSYEQYF. In DNA form, the CDR3 reads TGTGCCAGCAGCTTAGAGGCGGTTCAGTCCTACGAGCAGTACTTC.

This clonotype was found once. The V gene is TRBV20-1, the J gene TRBJ2-1, with TRBD2 as a possible D gene (7 bases). Looked up from germline, CDR1 is DFQATT and CDR2 is SNEGSKA (reference sequence). V shed 0 bases and J shed 6 bases, with 24 bases lying between them. CDR3 size: 18 residues. CDR3 bases: TGCAGTGCTAGAGATATCCATACGATCGGGGGGCGCCCCAATGAGCAGTTCTTC. Amino acid sequence: CSARDIHTIGGRPNEQFF.

This sequence joins TRBV7-6 and TRBJ2-5; no clear D. Trimming stripped 4 bases from V and 5 bases from J, with 14 bases between. Germline CDR1 SGHVS, CDR2 FNYEAQ. CDR3 size: 14 residues. The CDR3 sequence is CASSSTPIGETQYF. In DNA form, the CDR3 reads TGTGCCAGCAGCTCAACTCCCATCGGGGAGACCCAGTACTTC.

The chain uses TRBV5-1 and TRBJ2-1; weak D call: TRBD2 (6 bases). This CDR3 has 16 residues. The germline V gene encodes CDR1 SGHRS and CDR2 YFSETQ. V lost 3 bases and J 4 bases, leaving 17 bases between the germline ends. The CDR3 is CASSSKTGSGYNEQFF. In DNA, the CDR3 is TGCGCCAGCAGCTCCAAAACAGGCAGCGGGTACAATGAGCAGTTCTTC.

This clonotype was seen just once. This chain connects TRBV3-1 to TRBJ2-3; tentatively, D is TRBD2 (5 bases). V was trimmed by 3 bases and J by 1 base, leaving 11 bases between them. Germline-derived CDR1 and CDR2 are LGHDT and YNNKEL (reference sequence). The CDR3 is made up of 15 amino acids. CDR3 nucleotide sequence: TGTGCCAGCAGCCACCGGGATTACGGCACAGATACGCAGTATTTT. Amino acids: CASSHRDYGTDTQYF.

The chain carries TRBV5-1 and TRBJ2-7; D is unresolved. CDR3 length equals 12 residues. V lost 3 bases, J lost 4 bases, and 8 bases lay in between. Germline V lookup: CDR1 SGHRS, CDR2 YFSETQ. CDR3 sequence (DNA): TGCGCCAGCAGCTACGAATCGTACGAGCAGTACTTC. Amino acids: CASSYESYEQYF.

The CDR3 protein is CASSQVGTVTGTDTQYF. CDR3 nucleotides: TGCGCCAGCAGCCAAGTCGGGACAGTTACCGGGACAGATACGCAGTATTTT. The V and J genes are TRBV4-1 and TRBJ2-3; 7 bases map to TRBD1. Germline CDR1 is MGHRA and CDR2 is YSYEKL. Trimming removed 1 base from V and 3 bases from J; junction bases left unmatched: 10. The CDR3 covers 17 residues.

This clonotype has a single count. This chain links TRBV7-6 with TRBJ1-5; D unclear. The length of the CDR3 is 13 residues. Trimming pared 8 bases from V and 9 bases from J, leaving 17 bases between. Germline V gives CDR1 SGHVS, CDR2 FNYEAQ. The CDR3: CASSENAGGPQHF. The CDR3 nucleotides read TGTGCCAGCTCCGAGAACGCTGGTGGGCCCCAGCATTTT.

This chain joins TRBV9 and TRBJ1-2; TRBD1 is a possible D gene (6 bases). Trimming cost V 3 bases and J 0 bases, with 9 bases left between them. Germline loops: CDR1 SGDLS, CDR2 YYNGEE. CDR3 size: 14 residues. The CDR3 DNA reads as TGTGCCAGCAGCGCAGCAGGGGCTAACTATGGCTACACCTTC. It codes for CASSAAGANYGYTF.

Points on this clonotype: The junction does not match germline at one end; this may be a read error. V is TRBV29-1 and J is TRBJ2-5; tentatively, D is TRBD1 (6 bases). The length of the CDR3 is 11 residues. Germline CDR1 is SQVTM and CDR2 is ANQGSEA. The CDR3, as DNA: TGCAGCGGCGGACAGCAAGGGACCCAGTACTTC. This sequence encodes CSGGQQGTQYF.

This chain links TRBV6-5 with TRBJ1-5; D is undetermined. With 4 bases removed from V and 2 bases from J, the gap between germline ends came to 12 bases. Germline V CDR1 and CDR2: MNHEY, SVGAGI. The CDR3 loop spans 15 amino acids. CDR3 bases: TGTGCCAGCAGTTTTAGGTACAAGGGCAATCAGCCCCAGCATTTT. Translated, it gives CASSFRYKGNQPQHF.